The TCR beta chain under discussion was sequenced for a study of technical replicates of blood from a few donors. Using immunoSEQ multiplex PCR, the repertoire was profiled, and TCRdb retains in-frame clones only, with some absent. The data show over 80,000 clones, roughly 96% seen once. Sequencing was done on a sample of T cells isolated from PBMCs. The TCR originated in a human donor in good health.

The CDR3 protein is CAWKYSAGGPDTQYF. The CDR3 DNA follows: TGTGCCTGGAAATATTCGGCAGGGGGGCCAGATACGCAGTATTTT. This chain links TRBV30 with TRBJ2-3; D is possibly TRBD1 (7 bases). This CDR3 comprises 15 residues. Trimming pared 4 bases from V and 4 bases from J, leaving 18 bases between. CDR1 is GTSNPN, CDR2 SVGIG, per germline (reference sequence).